One sample yielded the 13 T cell receptor beta chains listed below, sequenced in a study of blood T cells in healthy people across ages. A second PCR of about 7 to 12 cycles used a sample-barcoded 5' primer and a J-beta primer mix. TCRdb re-derived calls from the 5' RACE reads in MiXCR, one entry per CDR3 protein. The sample records nearly 1 million distinct CDR3 sequences, about 51% being singletons. The sequenced material came from blood. These receptors all come from a woman aged 60-75 years in good health.

The chain combines TRBV2 with TRBJ2-7, with 12 bases lining up with TRBD2. With V trimmed by 5 bases and J by 1 base, 9 bases remained unmatched. The CDR3 extends over 17 amino acids. The germline CDR1 and CDR2 sequences are SNHLY and FYNNEI. The DNA of the CDR3 is TGTGCCAGCAGTACCGGGACTAGCGGGCGAGGGTCCTACGAGCAGTACTTC. It is translated as CASSTGTSGRGSYEQYF.

This clonotype was seen more than once but under ten times. The CDR3 sequence: CSSLQRSTDTQYF. The CDR3 DNA follows: TGCAGCTCCTTACAGCGGAGCACAGATACGCAGTATTTT. This chain uses TRBV29-1 with TRBJ2-3, with D tentatively TRBD2 (5 bases). Trimming stripped 8 bases from V and 0 bases from J, with 12 bases between. CDR3 size: 13 residues. Germline lookup yields CDR1 SQVTM and CDR2 ANQGSEA.

This clonotype came up once. The chain is built from TRBV10-3 and TRBJ2-2; D is perhaps TRBD2 (5 bases). The V end was cut by 3 bases, the J end by 4 bases, with 12 bases between. This CDR3 has 15 residues. The germline gives CDR1 ENHRY, CDR2 SYGVKD. CDR3 loop: CAISEPGVGTGELFF. The DNA for the CDR3 is TGTGCCATCAGTGAACCCGGGGTCGGCACCGGGGAGCTGTTTTTT.

For the CDR3, the DNA is TGTGCCACCAGTGATACAGGGTACGAGACCCAGTACTTC. It translates to CATSDTGYETQYF. J is TRBJ2-7 and V is TRBV24-1; tentatively, D is TRBD1 (6 bases). The last part of the DNA fits TRBJ2-5 better; the J call may be wrong. This CDR3 contains 13 residues. Germline V CDR1 and CDR2: KGHDR, SFDVKD.

V and J are TRBV28 and TRBJ1-6, with TRBD1 identical over 12 bases. The germline CDR1 and CDR2 sequences are MDHEN and SYDVKM. This CDR3 has 17 amino acids. J gave up 10 bases and V 5 bases, and 12 bases lay outside the gene matches. CDR3 nucleotide sequence: TGTGCCAGCAGTCCTATCGGGACAGGGGGCGCGTTCTCACCCCTCCACTTT. Translation: CASSPIGTGGAFSPLHF.

This clonotype was seen a few times. V and J are TRBV29-1 and TRBJ1-1; D unclear. Trimming cost V 2 bases and J 8 bases, with 9 bases left between them. The CDR3 loop spans 11 amino acids. Germline lookup yields CDR1 SQVTM and CDR2 ANQGSEA. This chain's CDR3 is CSVEPGREAFF. The CDR3 coding sequence is TGCAGCGTTGAACCGGGGAGGGAAGCTTTCTTT.

Ten or more counts support this clonotype. The rearrangement joins TRBV20-1 to TRBJ2-7; maybe TRBD1 (6 bases). Germline V gene lookup returns CDR1 DFQATT and CDR2 SNEGSKA (reference sequence). Trimming left V 5 bases short and J 3 bases short, with 14 bases between. The CDR3 runs to 13 residues. The CDR3, as DNA: TGCAGTGCTGGGAAACAGGGTCGCTACGAGCAGTACTTC. Translation gives CSAGKQGRYEQYF.

With regard to this clonotype: One junction end disagrees with the germline gene, perhaps due to a read error. This chain links TRBV11-2 with TRBJ2-4, with 11 nucleotides matching TRBD1. Germline CDR1 is SGHAT and CDR2 is FQNNGV. This CDR3 is 15 amino acids long. The CDR3 loop reads CVSNSWTGGGNIQYF. CDR3 coding DNA: TGTGTCAGCAACTCCTGGACAGGGGGCGGCAACATTCAGTACTTC. Looking up the rest from reference TRBV11-2 and TRBJ2-4 gives the full variable domain: EAGVAQSPRYKIIEKRQSVAFWCNPISGHATLYWYQQILGQGPKLLIQFQNNGVVDDSQLPKDRFSAERLKGVDSTLKIQPAKLEDSAVYLCVSNSWTGGGNIQYFGAGTRLSVL.

The chain employs TRBV4-2 and TRBJ2-7; either TRBD1 or TRBD2 may fit D (5 bases each). V lost 4 bases and J lost 1, with 14 bases in between. CDR1 is LGHNA and CDR2 is YNFKEQ in the germline V gene. The CDR3 sequence is 15 residues long. Written as DNA, the CDR3 is TGTGCCAGCAGCCCGATAGGGACGGGGTCCTACGAGCAGTACTTC. Translation: CASSPIGTGSYEQYF.

This chain joins TRBV7-2 and TRBJ2-4, with no clear D. Trimming cost V 1 base and J 5 bases, with 12 bases left between them. CDR3 length: 15 residues. Germline V gene data show CDR1 as SGHTA and CDR2 as FQGNSA. In DNA form, the CDR3 reads TGTGCCAGCAGCTTAGACGGCGCCAAACAAAACATTCAGTACTTC. Protein sequence: CASSLDGAKQNIQYF. Full variable domain (remainder filled in from reference TRBV7-2 and TRBJ2-4): GAGVSQSPSNKVTEKGKDVELRCDPISGHTALYWYRQSLGQGLEFLIYFQGNSAPDKSGLPSDRFSAERTGGSVSTLTIQRTQQEDSAVYLCASSLDGAKQNIQYFGAGTRLSVL.

This clonotype was seen only a few times. V gene TRBV4-3 combines with J gene TRBJ2-1; TRBD2 aligns across 7 bases. The DNA matches TRBJ2-7 better at its end, which makes the J call doubtful. The CDR3 is 15 amino acids. Germline assignment: CDR1 LGHNA and CDR2 YSLEER. Here the CDR3 DNA reads TGCGCCAGCAGCCGGCTTGGGGCGGGAGTGGTTGAGCAGTACTTC. Translating gives CASSRLGAGVVEQYF.

The chain recombines TRBV12-3 or TRBV12-4 with TRBJ2-1; 7 bases fit TRBD2. The CDR3 runs to 16 residues. V lost 3 bases and J lost 6; bases outside the gene matches: 11. In nucleotides, the CDR3 is TGTGCCAGCAGTTTGTCTGGGGGAGGGACGGGCAATGAGCAGTTCTTC. Protein product: CASSLSGGGTGNEQFF.

This clonotype appeared once. Its ends do not fully match the called genes, so a read error is possible. The chain couples TRBV5-1 to TRBJ2-3; D tentatively fits TRBD1 or TRBD2 (7 bases each). The CDR3 covers 16 residues. The V gene's germline CDR1 is SGHRS and CDR2 YFSETQ. CDR3 protein: CASSRGGQSNTDTQYF. For the CDR3, the DNA is TGCGCCAGCAGCAGGGGGGGACAGTCGAACACAGATACACAGTATTTT. Drawing the rest from reference TRBV5-1 and TRBJ2-3, the complete variable domain is KAGVTQTPRYLIKTRGQQVTLSCSPISGHRSVSWYQQTPGQGLQFLFEYFSETQRNKGNFPGRFSGRQFSNSRSEMNVSTLELGDSALYLCASSRGGQSNTDTQYFGPGTRLTVL.